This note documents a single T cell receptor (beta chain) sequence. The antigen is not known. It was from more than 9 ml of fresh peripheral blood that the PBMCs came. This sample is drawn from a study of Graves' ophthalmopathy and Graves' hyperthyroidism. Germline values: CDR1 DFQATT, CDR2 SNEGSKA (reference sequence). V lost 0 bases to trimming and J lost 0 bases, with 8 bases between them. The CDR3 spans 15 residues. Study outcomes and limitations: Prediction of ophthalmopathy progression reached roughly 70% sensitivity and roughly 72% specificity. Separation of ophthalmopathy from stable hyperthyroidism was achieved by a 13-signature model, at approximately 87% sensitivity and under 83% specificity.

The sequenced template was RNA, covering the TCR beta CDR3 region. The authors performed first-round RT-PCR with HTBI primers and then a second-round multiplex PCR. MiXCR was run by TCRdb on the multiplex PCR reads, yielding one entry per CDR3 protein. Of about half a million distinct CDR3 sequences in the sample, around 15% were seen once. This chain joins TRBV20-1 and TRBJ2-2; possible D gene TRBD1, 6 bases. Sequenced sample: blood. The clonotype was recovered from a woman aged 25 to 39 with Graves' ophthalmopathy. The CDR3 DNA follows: TGCAGTGCTAGAGACAGGGGTCCGAACACCGGGGAGCTGTTTTTT. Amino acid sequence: CSARDRGPNTGELFF.